The 6 T cell receptor beta chains listed next were all sequenced from one sample in a study of T cells in Graves' hyperthyroidism and ophthalmopathy. Amplified TCR beta CDR3 regions came from RNA transcripts. When the TCR CDR3 underwent first-round RT-PCR, the HTBI primer set was used. TCRdb called the multiplex PCR reads again in MiXCR, with one record for every CDR3 protein. The sample gives under 350,000 distinct CDR3 sequences, 17% of which show up once; roughly 53% is in the top ten. Sequencing used blood. All receptors come from a woman in her sixties with Graves' ophthalmopathy.

This chain links TRBV7-9 with TRBJ2-6; D is unresolved. CDR3 length: 15 residues. V was shortened by 4 bases and J by 4 bases, with 11 bases between the two germline ends. The germline gives CDR1 SEHNR, CDR2 FQNEAQ (reference sequence). CDR3 nucleotides: TGTGCCAGCAGCTCAGGTTCCCTGGGGGCCAACGTCCTGACTTTC. Amino acids: CASSSGSLGANVLTF.

At least ten counts were recorded for this clonotype. The chain recombines TRBV11-1 with TRBJ2-7, with 7 bases aligning to TRBD2. The CDR3 has 15 residues. V was pared by 6 bases and J by 0 bases, with 8 bases of the junction left unmatched. Per germline, CDR1 SGHAT and CDR2 FQDESV (reference sequence). The DNA of the CDR3 is TGTGCCAGCAGATATAGCGGGTCAACCTCCTACGAGCAGTACTTC. It codes for CASRYSGSTSYEQYF.

This clonotype has at least ten counts. The V and J genes are TRBV20-1 and TRBJ2-7; D is perhaps TRBD2 (6 bases). Germline CDR1 and CDR2: DFQATT and SNEGSKA (reference sequence). V shed 5 bases and J shed 1 base, with 18 bases lying between them. The CDR3 covers 15 residues. The CDR3 nucleotides are TGCAGTGCTCCTCAACCGGGAGTGAGGTCCTACGAGCAGTACTTC. Its protein product is CSAPQPGVRSYEQYF.

This clonotype was detected many times. V gene TRBV20-1 combines with J gene TRBJ1-6; 9 bases map to TRBD1. The CDR3 has 16 amino acids. Looked up from germline, CDR1 is DFQATT and CDR2 is SNEGSKA (reference sequence). After removal of 0 bases from V and 7 bases from J, the junction contained 7 bases not matched to a gene. The CDR3 DNA is TGCAGTGCTAGAGAATATCTCGGACAGGGGAATTCACCCCTCCACTTT. It codes for CSAREYLGQGNSPLHF.

In this sample, this clonotype turned up a few times. This chain connects TRBV19 to TRBJ2-4, with 9 bases lining up with TRBD1. Germline V gene lookup returns CDR1 LNHDA and CDR2 SQIVND (reference sequence). CDR3 length: 15 amino acids. V dropped 3 bases and J dropped 7; count of bases not matched to a gene: 7. The DNA for the CDR3 is TGTGCCAGTAGTATCCTGGGACAGGGCGGGAACATTCAGTACTTC. This sequence encodes CASSILGQGGNIQYF.

The V call is TRBV5-4, the J call TRBJ2-1; D is perhaps TRBD1 (5 bases). The V and J ends lost 3 bases and 5 bases respectively, with 12 bases between them. This CDR3 comprises 14 residues. From germline, CDR1 is SGHNT and CDR2 YYREEE (reference sequence). Here the CDR3 reads CASSSWGRHNEQFF. The CDR3 DNA reads as TGTGCCAGCAGCTCTTGGGGCAGGCACAATGAGCAGTTCTTC. Filled out from reference TRBV5-4 and TRBJ2-1, the complete variable domain reads ETGVTQSPTHLIKTRGQQVTLRCSSQSGHNTVSWYQQALGQGPQFIFQYYREEENGRGNFPPRFSGLQFPNYSSELNVNALELDDSALYLCASSSWGRHNEQFFGPGTRLTVL.